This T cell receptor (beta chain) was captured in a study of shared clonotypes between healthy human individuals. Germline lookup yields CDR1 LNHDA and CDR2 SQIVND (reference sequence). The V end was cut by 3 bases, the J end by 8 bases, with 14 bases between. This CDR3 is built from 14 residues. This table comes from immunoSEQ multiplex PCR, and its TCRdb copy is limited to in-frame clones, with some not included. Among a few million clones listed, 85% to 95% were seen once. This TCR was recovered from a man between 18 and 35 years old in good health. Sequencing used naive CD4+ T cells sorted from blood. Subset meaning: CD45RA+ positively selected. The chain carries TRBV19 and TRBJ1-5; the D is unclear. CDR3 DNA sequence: TGTGCCAGTAGTATCGGACCTAGTGCTGAGCCCCAGCATTTT. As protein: CASSIGPSAEPQHF.